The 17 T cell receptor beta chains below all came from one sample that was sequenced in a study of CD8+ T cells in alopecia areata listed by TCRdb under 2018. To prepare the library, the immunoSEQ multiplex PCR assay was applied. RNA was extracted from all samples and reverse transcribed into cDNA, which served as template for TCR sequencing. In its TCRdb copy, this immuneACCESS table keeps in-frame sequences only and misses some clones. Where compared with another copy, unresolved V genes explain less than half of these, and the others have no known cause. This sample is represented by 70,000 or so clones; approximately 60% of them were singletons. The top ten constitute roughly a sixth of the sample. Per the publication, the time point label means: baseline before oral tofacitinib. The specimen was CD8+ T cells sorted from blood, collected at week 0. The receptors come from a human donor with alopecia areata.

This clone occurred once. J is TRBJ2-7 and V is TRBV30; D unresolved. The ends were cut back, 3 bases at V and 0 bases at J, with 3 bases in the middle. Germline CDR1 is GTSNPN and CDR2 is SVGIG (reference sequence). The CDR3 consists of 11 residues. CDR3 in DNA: TGTGCCTGGAGGGACTCCTACGAGCAGTACTTC. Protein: CAWRDSYEQYF.

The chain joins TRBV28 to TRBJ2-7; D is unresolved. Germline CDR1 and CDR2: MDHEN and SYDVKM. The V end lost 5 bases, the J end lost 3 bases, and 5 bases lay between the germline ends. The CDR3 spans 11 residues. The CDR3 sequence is CASSNRYEQYF. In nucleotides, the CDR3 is TGTGCCAGCAGTAACCGCTACGAGCAGTACTTC.

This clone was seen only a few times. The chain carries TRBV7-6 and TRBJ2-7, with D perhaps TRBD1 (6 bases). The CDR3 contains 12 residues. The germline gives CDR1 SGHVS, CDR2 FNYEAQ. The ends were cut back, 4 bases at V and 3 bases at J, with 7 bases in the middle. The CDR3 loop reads CASSSQGYEQYF. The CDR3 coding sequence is TGTGCCAGCAGCTCACAGGGCTACGAGCAGTACTTC.

The CDR3 sequence: CASSFEVDEAFF. The CDR3 coding sequence is TGTGCCAGCAGCTTCGAAGTGGATGAAGCTTTCTTT. The J gene is TRBJ1-1, the V gene TRBV5-6; D is unresolved. Germline CDR1 and CDR2: SGHDT and YYEEEE. The CDR3 is 12 residues long. Trimming stripped 2 bases from V and 7 bases from J, with 9 bases between.

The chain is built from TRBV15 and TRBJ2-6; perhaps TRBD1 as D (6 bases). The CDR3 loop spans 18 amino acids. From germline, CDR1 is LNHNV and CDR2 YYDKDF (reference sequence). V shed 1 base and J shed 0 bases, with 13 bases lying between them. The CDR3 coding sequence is TGTGCCACCAGCAGAGCCCAATTACAGGGCTCTGGGGCCAACGTCCTGACTTTC. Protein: CATSRAQLQGSGANVLTF. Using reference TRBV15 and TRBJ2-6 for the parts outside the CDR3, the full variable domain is DAMVIQNPRYQVTQFGKPVTLSCSQTLNHNVMYWYQQKSSQAPKLLFHYYDKDFNNEADTPDNFQSRRPNTSFCFLDIRSPGLGDTAMYLCATSRAQLQGSGANVLTFGAGSRLTVL.

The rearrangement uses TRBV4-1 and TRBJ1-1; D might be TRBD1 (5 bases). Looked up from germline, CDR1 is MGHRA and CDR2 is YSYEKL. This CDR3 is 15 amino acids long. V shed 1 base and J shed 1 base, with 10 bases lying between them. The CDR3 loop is CASSQAAGSNTEAFF. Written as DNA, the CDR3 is TGCGCCAGCAGCCAAGCCGCAGGGTCGAACACTGAAGCTTTCTTT.

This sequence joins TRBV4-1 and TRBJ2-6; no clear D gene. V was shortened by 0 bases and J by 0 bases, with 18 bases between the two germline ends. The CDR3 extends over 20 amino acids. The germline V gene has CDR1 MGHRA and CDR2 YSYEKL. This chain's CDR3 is CASSQDGRPTWSSGANVLTF. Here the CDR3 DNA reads TGCGCCAGCAGCCAAGATGGCAGACCAACCTGGAGCTCTGGGGCCAACGTCCTGACTTTC.

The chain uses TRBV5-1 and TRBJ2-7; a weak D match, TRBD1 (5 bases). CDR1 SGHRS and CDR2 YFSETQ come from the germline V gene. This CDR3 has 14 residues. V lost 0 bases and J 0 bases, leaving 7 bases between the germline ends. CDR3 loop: CASSLEGASYEQYF. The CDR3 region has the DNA TGCGCCAGCAGCTTGGAAGGGGCCTCCTACGAGCAGTACTTC.

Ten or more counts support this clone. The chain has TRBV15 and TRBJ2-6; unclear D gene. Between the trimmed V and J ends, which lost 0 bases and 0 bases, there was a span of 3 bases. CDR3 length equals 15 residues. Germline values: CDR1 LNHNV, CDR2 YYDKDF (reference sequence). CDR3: CATSREGSGANVLTF. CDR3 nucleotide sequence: TGTGCCACCAGCAGAGAGGGCTCTGGGGCCAACGTCCTGACTTTC.

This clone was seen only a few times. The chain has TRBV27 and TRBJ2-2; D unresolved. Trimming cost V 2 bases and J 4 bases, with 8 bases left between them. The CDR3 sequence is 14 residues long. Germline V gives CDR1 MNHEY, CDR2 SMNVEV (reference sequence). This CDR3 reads CASSLAGPTGELFF. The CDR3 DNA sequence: TGTGCCAGCAGTTTAGCAGGCCCCACCGGGGAGCTGTTTTTT.

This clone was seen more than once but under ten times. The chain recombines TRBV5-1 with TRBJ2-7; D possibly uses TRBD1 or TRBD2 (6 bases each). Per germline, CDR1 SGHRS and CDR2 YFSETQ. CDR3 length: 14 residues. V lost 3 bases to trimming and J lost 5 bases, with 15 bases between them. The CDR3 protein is CASSSQDYRDEQYF. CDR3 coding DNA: TGCGCCAGCAGCTCCCAGGACTACAGGGACGAGCAGTACTTC.

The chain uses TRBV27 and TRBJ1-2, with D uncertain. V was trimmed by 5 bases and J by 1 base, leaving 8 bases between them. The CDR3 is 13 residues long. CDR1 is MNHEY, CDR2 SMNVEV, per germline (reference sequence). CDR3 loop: CASSPGSNYGYTF. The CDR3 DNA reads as TGTGCCAGCAGTCCCGGGAGTAACTATGGCTACACCTTC.

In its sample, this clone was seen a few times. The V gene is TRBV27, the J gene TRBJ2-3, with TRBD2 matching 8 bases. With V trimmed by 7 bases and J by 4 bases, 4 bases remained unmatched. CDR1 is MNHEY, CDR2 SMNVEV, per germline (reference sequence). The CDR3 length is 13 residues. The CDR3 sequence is CASNPTSADTQYF. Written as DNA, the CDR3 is TGTGCCAGCAATCCGACTAGCGCAGATACGCAGTATTTT.

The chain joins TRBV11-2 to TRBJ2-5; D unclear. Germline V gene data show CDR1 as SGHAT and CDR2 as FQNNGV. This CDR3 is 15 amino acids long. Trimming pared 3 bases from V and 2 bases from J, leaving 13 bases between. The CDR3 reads CASSFPVYQQETQYF. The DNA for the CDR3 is TGTGCCAGCAGCTTTCCCGTTTATCAGCAAGAGACCCAGTACTTC.

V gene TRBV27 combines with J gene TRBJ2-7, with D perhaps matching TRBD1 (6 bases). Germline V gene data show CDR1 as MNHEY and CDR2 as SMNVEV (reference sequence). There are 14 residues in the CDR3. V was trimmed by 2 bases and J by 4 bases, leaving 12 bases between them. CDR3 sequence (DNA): TGTGCCAGCAGTTTAGGGGCAGGGGAATACGAGCAGTACTTC. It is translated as CASSLGAGEYEQYF.

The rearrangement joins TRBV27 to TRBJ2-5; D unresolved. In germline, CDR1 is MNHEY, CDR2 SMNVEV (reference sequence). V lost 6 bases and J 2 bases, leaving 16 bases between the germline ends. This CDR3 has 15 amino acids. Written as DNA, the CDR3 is TGTGCCAGCAGAAAGGCAAGGACCATACAAGAGACCCAGTACTTC. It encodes CASRKARTIQETQYF.

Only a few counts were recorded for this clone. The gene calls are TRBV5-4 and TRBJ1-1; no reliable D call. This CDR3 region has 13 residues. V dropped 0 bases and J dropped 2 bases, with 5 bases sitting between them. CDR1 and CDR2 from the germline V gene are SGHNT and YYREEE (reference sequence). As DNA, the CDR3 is TGTGCCAGCAGCTTGGATGCCAACACTGAAGCTTTCTTT. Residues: CASSLDANTEAFF.